This TCR delta chain was sequenced during a study of gamma-delta T cells after stem cell transplantation. TCRdb reanalysed the RT-PCR reads with CATT. Altogether about 2,000 delta-chain clones are present, under 25% being singletons, with the ten largest covering roughly 23%. This clone is deemed medium-sized. Sequenced material: gamma-delta T cells. The receptor was derived from a human donor. It is not recorded whose cells these are; they may come from a transplant donor.

The CDR3 is CAFPPLGPNTDKLIF. The CDR3 nucleotides are TGTGCCTTTCCTCCGTTGGGACCAAACACCGATAAACTCATCTTT. V usage is TRDV3 and J usage is TRDJ1; D uncertain. CDR1 and CDR2 (germline): TVYSNPD, GDNSRS (reference sequence). The CDR3 consists of 15 residues. V lost 2 bases and J lost 0, with 16 bases in between.